The clone carrying this TCR beta chain was found once. Its antigen is still unknown. The data stem from a study of cytomegalovirus exposure and HLA in healthy donors. Trimming removed 0 bases from V and 0 bases from J, with 12 bases in between. This CDR3 comprises 17 residues. From germline, CDR1 is SGHVS and CDR2 FNYEAQ. This PCR relied on a set of 60 Vbeta primers and 13 Jbeta primers. Using immunoSEQ multiplex PCR, the repertoire was profiled, and TCRdb retains in-frame clones only, with some absent. This sample yields about 59,000 clones, of which 65% to 90% are seen a single time; about 1.6% belongs to the top ten. The study's findings and limits: An analysis was carried out at a later point. It showed that HLA-associated TCR beta chains were more clonally expanded than equally common non-associated chains.

The chain couples TRBV7-6 to TRBJ2-1; D is possibly TRBD2 (5 bases). This receptor was identified in a human donor in good health. Sequencing input: PBMCs. The CDR3 nucleotides are TGTGCCAGCAGCTTAGCGCCGGGATCGAGCTCCTACAATGAGCAGTTCTTC. Translated, it gives CASSLAPGSSSYNEQFF.